One and the same sample provided the 25 T cell receptor beta chains below, sequenced in a study of blood T cell repertoires in COVID-19. Assay: immunoSEQ multiplex PCR; the TCRdb copy retains only in-frame clones and omits some. The sample lists almost 300,000 clones; under 90% were seen once. The sequencing sample was made of peripheral blood. These receptors were taken from a woman aged 25 to 39 with COVID-19, enrolled during active disease.

The chain carries TRBV10-3 and TRBJ1-1; 8 bases match TRBD1. Germline CDR1 and CDR2: ENHRY and SYGVKD. This CDR3 has 15 amino acids. V dropped 9 bases and J dropped 0; count of bases not matched to a gene: 9. The CDR3 loop is CAIKRTGGMNTEAFF. The CDR3 bases are TGTGCCATAAAACGTACAGGGGGGATGAACACTGAAGCTTTCTTT.

The V call is TRBV6-5, the J call TRBJ2-2; D remains ambiguous. The V gene's germline CDR1 is MNHEY and CDR2 SVGAGI. Trimming shortened V by 5 bases and J by 3 bases, and 13 bases separated the two germline ends. The CDR3 consists of 15 residues. The CDR3 region has the DNA TGTGCCAGCAGTCAGTATGATCCCCACACCGGGGAGCTGTTTTTT. Its protein product is CASSQYDPHTGELFF.

The chain combines TRBV2 with TRBJ1-4, with a weak D call TRBD1 (6 bases). V was clipped by 4 bases and J by 2 bases, with 17 bases between them. Germline CDR1 is SNHLY and CDR2 is FYNNEI. The CDR3 loop spans 17 amino acids. The chain's CDR3 is CASSGGRGWGTNEKLFF. CDR3 nucleotides: TGTGCCAGCAGTGGCGGCAGGGGATGGGGGACTAATGAAAAACTGTTTTTT.

The V gene is TRBV7-2, the J gene TRBJ2-1; D remains ambiguous. Germline lookup yields CDR1 SGHTA and CDR2 FQGNSA. V lost 7 bases, J lost 10 bases, and 11 bases lay in between. This CDR3 contains 11 residues. The CDR3 protein is CASIGGFEQFF. DNA of the CDR3: TGTGCCAGCATTGGCGGTTTCGAGCAGTTCTTC.

CDR3 region: CASSFAAADTQYF. In DNA form, the CDR3 reads TGCGCCAGCAGCTTCGCGGCAGCAGATACGCAGTATTTT. The rearrangement links TRBV5-1 to TRBJ2-3; D gene uncertain. This CDR3 spans 13 amino acids. Germline V CDR1 and CDR2: SGHRS, YFSETQ. With 2 bases removed from V and 4 bases from J, the gap between germline ends came to 8 bases.

CDR3 nucleotide sequence: TGTGCCAGCAGTTACTCGAAGTGGGGCCAGGGTGAGCAGTTCTTC. It yields the protein CASSYSKWGQGEQFF. The chain recombines TRBV6-5 with TRBJ2-1; tentatively, D is TRBD1 (5 bases). CDR1 and CDR2 (germline): MNHEY, SVGAGI. Between the trimmed V and J ends, which lost 0 bases and 9 bases, there was a span of 15 bases. CDR3 size: 15 residues.

The gene calls are TRBV3-1 (or the pseudogene TRBV3-2) and TRBJ1-6; D may be TRBD1 (6 bases). Trimming removed 3 bases from V and 3 bases from J, with 12 bases in between. The CDR3 loop spans 16 amino acids. The germline V gene encodes CDR1 LGHDT and CDR2 YNNKEL (reference sequence). CDR3 protein: CASSQGRGNYNSPLHF. DNA for the CDR3: TGTGCCAGCAGCCAGGGCAGGGGAAACTATAATTCACCCCTCCACTTT.

This chain joins TRBV7-8 and TRBJ2-3; D call uncertain. Germline CDR1 is SGHVS and CDR2 is FQNEAQ. The CDR3 is 15 amino acids. The ends were cut back, 3 bases at V and 2 bases at J, with 12 bases in the middle. DNA for the CDR3: TGTGCCAGCAGCTTTAGACGACAAGACACAGATACGCAGTATTTT. It specifies CASSFRRQDTDTQYF.

The rearrangement links TRBV9 to TRBJ2-3; D possibly corresponds to TRBD1 (6 bases). Trimming stripped 0 bases from V and 2 bases from J, with 16 bases between. Germline CDR1 SGDLS, CDR2 YYNGEE. This CDR3 has 17 amino acids. CDR3 region: CASSVATGQKYTDTQYF. CDR3 nucleotide sequence: TGTGCCAGCAGCGTAGCTACCGGACAGAAGTACACAGATACGCAGTATTTT. Supplemented by reference TRBV9 and TRBJ2-3, the full variable domain reads DSGVTQTPKHLITATGQRVTLRCSPRSGDLSVYWYQQSLDQGLQFLIQYYNGEERAKGNILERFSAQQFPDLHSELNLSSLELGDSALYFCASSVATGQKYTDTQYFGPGTRLTVL.

Only one count was recorded for this clone. The chain employs TRBV19 and TRBJ1-2; 7 bases agree with TRBD1. V was clipped by 5 bases and J by 8 bases; unmatched bases: 5. The CDR3 has 12 amino acids. Germline V gives CDR1 LNHDA, CDR2 SQIVND (reference sequence). The CDR3: CASSAQGGGYTF. The CDR3 bases are TGTGCCAGTAGTGCCCAGGGGGGAGGCTACACCTTC.

The chain joins TRBV5-5 to TRBJ2-3; D is ambiguous. V lost 0 bases and J 2 bases, leaving 7 bases between the germline ends. The CDR3 extends over 14 amino acids. The germline V gene encodes CDR1 SGHKS and CDR2 YYEKEE (reference sequence). The CDR3 spells CASSLGSVTDTQYF. The CDR3 nucleotides are TGTGCCAGCAGCTTGGGGAGTGTCACAGATACGCAGTATTTT.

V and J are TRBV15 and TRBJ1-2; D is unresolved. CDR1 is LNHNV, CDR2 YYDKDF, per germline (reference sequence). Between the trimmed V and J ends, which lost 4 bases and 8 bases, there was a span of 11 bases. This CDR3 comprises 12 residues. CDR3 amino acids: CATSTGPGGYTF. In DNA form, the CDR3 reads TGTGCCACCAGCACCGGACCGGGAGGCTACACCTTC.

This chain links TRBV15 with TRBJ2-7; the match to TRBD2 covers 8 bases. The V gene's germline CDR1 is LNHNV and CDR2 YYDKDF (reference sequence). V shed 8 bases and J 6 bases; nucleotides not matched to a gene: 12. This CDR3 contains 14 residues. DNA for the CDR3: TGTGCCACCGCTTGGGCAGCGGGGGAGGGCGAGCAGTACTTC. Protein sequence: CATAWAAGEGEQYF.

The rearrangement links TRBV29-1 to TRBJ1-1; 7 bases line up with TRBD1. Germline V gene sequence: CDR1 SQVTM, CDR2 ANQGSEA. This CDR3 is built from 11 residues. After removal of 5 bases from V and 7 bases from J, the junction contained 4 bases not matched to a gene. The CDR3 bases are TGCAGCGTTACAGGGGCCGGTGAAGCTTTCTTT. Protein product: CSVTGAGEAFF.

This chain joins TRBV28 and TRBJ1-2; D is perhaps TRBD1 (5 bases). V gave up 2 bases and J gave up 0 bases, with 13 bases separating them. Looked up from germline, CDR1 is MDHEN and CDR2 is SYDVKM. This CDR3 is built from 16 residues. The chain's CDR3 is CASSLRAGGANYGYTF. In DNA form, the CDR3 reads TGTGCCAGCAGTTTAAGGGCCGGGGGGGCTAACTATGGCTACACCTTC.

The gene calls are TRBV19 and TRBJ2-2; the D is unclear. Germline CDR1 LNHDA, CDR2 SQIVND (reference sequence). CDR3 length: 13 amino acids. The V gene lost 5 bases and the J gene lost 1 base, with 5 bases spanning the gap. DNA for the CDR3: TGTGCCAGTAGTGGCTGGAACACCGGGGAGCTGTTTTTT. It codes for CASSGWNTGELFF.

The chain carries TRBV4-2 and TRBJ1-5; D unclear. CDR1 is LGHNA and CDR2 is YNFKEQ in the germline V gene. V lost 3 bases and J lost 0, with 3 bases in between. CDR3 length: 13 residues. The CDR3 nucleotides read TGTGCCAGCAGCCAGTATAGCAATCAGCCCCAGCATTTT. Its translation is CASSQYSNQPQHF.

This clone was recorded only once. The CDR3 sequence: CASSLRDRGEGPQHF. CDR3 in DNA: TGCGCCAGCAGCCTAAGGGACAGAGGGGAAGGTCCCCAGCATTTT. The chain uses TRBV5-1 and TRBJ1-5; 7 bases map to TRBD1. The CDR3 runs to 15 residues. J gave up 10 bases and V 4 bases, and 14 bases lay outside the gene matches. In germline, CDR1 is SGHRS, CDR2 YFSETQ.

J is TRBJ1-1 and V is TRBV28; tentatively, D is TRBD1 (6 bases). Per germline, CDR1 MDHEN and CDR2 SYDVKM. CDR3 length: 12 residues. The V end lost 6 bases, the J end lost 7 bases, and 12 bases lay between the germline ends. The CDR3 sequence is CASRVLTGEAFF. DNA for the CDR3: TGTGCCAGCAGAGTTTTGACAGGTGAAGCTTTCTTT.

As regards this clone: One end of the junction fails to match germline, which may point to a read error. The rearrangement joins TRBV18 to TRBJ2-3, with a possible D match to TRBD2 (6 bases). The CDR3 totals 14 residues. Germline V CDR1 and CDR2: KGHSH, LQKENI. CDR3 DNA: TGTGCCAGCTCCCCACCTAGCGCCGGAGATACGCAGTATTTT. Protein sequence: CASSPPSAGDTQYF. The full variable domain, its missing parts supplied by reference TRBV18 and TRBJ2-3, is NAGVMQNPRHLVRRRGQEARLRCSPMKGHSHVYWYRQLPEEGLKFMVYLQKENIIDESGMPKERFSAEFPKEGPSILRIQQVVRGDSAAYFCASSPPSAGDTQYFGPGTRLTVL.

The rearrangement uses TRBV5-4 and TRBJ1-2, with TRBD1 identical over 12 bases. The CDR3 has 17 amino acids. Losses at the gene ends were 4 bases for V and 4 bases for J; bases not matched to a gene: 11. Per germline, CDR1 SGHNT and CDR2 YYREEE (reference sequence). DNA of the CDR3: TGTGCCAGCAGCGTTGGGACAGGGGGCAGAAGGGGCTATGGCTACACCTTC. It encodes CASSVGTGGRRGYGYTF.

This chain links TRBV2 with TRBJ1-2, with 9 bases aligning to TRBD1. Germline-derived CDR1 and CDR2 are SNHLY and FYNNEI. J lost 3 bases, V lost 6 bases, and 11 bases had no gene match. The CDR3 is made up of 16 amino acids. For the CDR3, the DNA is TGTGCCAGCAGGGGGGGACAGGGTATCGTTTACTATGGCTACACCTTC. Residues: CASRGGQGIVYYGYTF.

CDR3 loop: CASSSDTPTLEQYF. CDR3 DNA: TGCGCCAGCAGCTCGGACACTCCCACGTTGGAGCAGTACTTC. The rearrangement uses TRBV5-1 and TRBJ2-7; possibly TRBD1 for D (5 bases). V gave up 3 bases and J gave up 7 bases, with 17 bases separating them. Germline V gene data show CDR1 as SGHRS and CDR2 as YFSETQ. The CDR3 runs to 14 residues.

The gene calls are TRBV2 and TRBJ1-6; 7 bases are a match to TRBD1. Germline V gene data show CDR1 as SNHLY and CDR2 as FYNNEI. The CDR3 contains 13 residues. After removal of 5 bases from V and 10 bases from J, the junction contained 5 bases not matched to a gene. The CDR3 is CASSRDSRSPLHF. The CDR3 DNA reads TGTGCCAGCAGTCGGGACAGCAGGTCACCCCTCCACTTT.

This clone was recorded once. J is TRBJ1-1 and V is TRBV11-2, with D possibly matching TRBD1 (6 bases). V lost 4 bases, J lost 1 base, and 13 bases lay in between. This CDR3 has 15 residues. The germline CDR1 and CDR2 sequences are SGHAT and FQNNGV. The CDR3 DNA reads as TGTGCCAGCAGCTCTAAGCAGGGGACGAACACTGAAGCTTTCTTT. Encoded protein: CASSSKQGTNTEAFF.